This T cell receptor beta chain derives from a study of shared clonotypes between healthy human individuals. Overall study: Serving as donors were two women and three men, whose ages spanned 18 to 49. Whole-study results and caveats: A small donor pool kept down the genetic and exposure-history diversity that was represented. Generally, naive subsets (rather than memory subsets) showed larger estimated richness.

The CDR3 is 16 residues long. With 5 bases removed from V and 7 bases from J, the gap between germline ends came to 20 bases. Germline CDR1 is SEHNR and CDR2 is FQNEAQ (reference sequence). Selected positively for CCR7 and CD45RO-negative, naive CD8 cells excluded terminally differentiated effector memory CD45RA+ cells. All of the donors resided in Nashville, Tennessee, and each was a Caucasian adult. For this clone: Its antigen remains unidentified.

Assay used: immunoSEQ multiplex PCR; TCRdb lists only in-frame clones, some missing. The top ten clones hold 24% of a sample with under 1 million clones, roughly 92% of them seen once. The TCR was taken from a man younger than 40 in good health. This sequence joins TRBV7-9 and TRBJ1-4; TRBD1 is a possible D gene (6 bases). Sequenced material: naive CD8+ T cells sorted from blood. The CDR3 is CASSPRPGTSFEKLFF. The CDR3 nucleotides read TGTGCCAGCAGCCCGCGTCCCGGGACATCGTTTGAAAAACTGTTTTTT.